Presented here are 27 T cell receptor beta chains from one specimen sequenced in a study of T-cell reconstitution after alpha-beta-depleted transplantation in children. The TCRbeta library was prepared with unique molecular identifiers. A single record per CDR3 protein comes from TCRdb applying MiXCR to the PCR reads. Of about half a million distinct CDR3 sequences in the sample, around 13% were seen once. The input for sequencing was PBMCs from the stem cell graft donor, taken from the stem cell graft. These receptor sequences come from a human donor who donated a stem cell graft to a child with combined immunodeficiency.

This clonotype was seen only a few times. The chain uses TRBV6-5 and TRBJ1-5; no firm D call. This CDR3 spans 13 amino acids. The V and J ends lost 6 bases and 6 bases respectively, with 12 bases between them. The V gene's germline CDR1 is MNHEY and CDR2 SVGAGI. DNA for the CDR3: TGTGCCAGCAGCACTCGTCGGGGTCAGCCCCAGCATTTT. This gives the protein CASSTRRGQPQHF.

There are many counts of this clonotype. The chain is built from TRBV29-1 and TRBJ2-3; TRBD2 might be the D (5 bases). The CDR3 has 15 amino acids. CDR1 is SQVTM, CDR2 ANQGSEA, per germline. The V end lost 0 bases, the J end lost 4 bases, and 14 bases lay between the germline ends. CDR3 sequence (DNA): TGCAGCGTTGAAGATGTCACTAGTGGGGCAGATACGCAGTATTTT. It encodes CSVEDVTSGADTQYF.

This clonotype has a handful of counts. The chain joins TRBV19 to TRBJ1-2; TRBD1 might be the D (6 bases). The V gene lost 5 bases and the J gene lost 3 bases, with 10 bases spanning the gap. Germline V gene sequence: CDR1 LNHDA, CDR2 SQIVND (reference sequence). The CDR3 covers 13 residues. The CDR3 nucleotides read TGTGCCAGTAGTCCAGGACAGTACTATGGCTACACCTTC. It is translated as CASSPGQYYGYTF.

This clonotype was detected many times. The chain couples TRBV6-2 or TRBV6-3 to TRBJ2-7, with TRBD1 matching 8 bases. Germline trimming cut 8 bases from V and 0 bases from J; bases unmatched to any gene: 18. The germline gives CDR1 MNHEY, CDR2 SVGEGT. This CDR3 region has 18 residues. The CDR3 protein is CASATPLKRGQVSYEQYF. DNA for the CDR3: TGTGCCAGCGCTACTCCTCTTAAACGGGGACAGGTCTCCTACGAGCAGTACTTC.

In nucleotides, the CDR3 is TGTGCCAGCAGTCGCCGACTAGCGGGAGTGGAGACCCAGTACTTC. As protein: CASSRRLAGVETQYF. The rearrangement joins TRBV28 to TRBJ2-5, with 12 bases lining up with TRBD2. The CDR3 is made up of 15 amino acids. Trimming at V came to 5 bases and at J to 5 bases, leaving 6 bases not matched to a gene. Germline V gene data show CDR1 as MDHEN and CDR2 as SYDVKM.

The chain uses TRBV6-5 and TRBJ2-1, with TRBD1 matching over 11 bases. The V segment lost 6 bases and the J segment 7 bases; nucleotides outside the gene matches: 14. This CDR3 region has 17 residues. Germline CDR1 is MNHEY and CDR2 is SVGAGI. CDR3 loop: CASSYKAGQGAMNEQFF. For the CDR3, the DNA is TGTGCCAGCAGCTATAAAGCAGGACAGGGGGCGATGAATGAGCAGTTCTTC.

This chain uses TRBV12-3 or TRBV12-4 with TRBJ2-7, with D maybe TRBD1 (6 bases). The V gene lost 6 bases and the J gene lost 4 bases, with 16 bases spanning the gap. The CDR3 runs 14 residues. CDR3 nucleotides: TGTGCCAGCAGGGTCGGTCAGGGGACGTACGAGCAGTACTTC. Encoded protein: CASRVGQGTYEQYF.

This clonotype was found many times. The chain recombines TRBV12-3 or TRBV12-4 with TRBJ2-3, with D perhaps matching TRBD1 (6 bases). The CDR3 covers 15 residues. Trimming removed 1 base at V and 0 bases at J, with 8 bases between. The CDR3 sequence: CASSLGTASTDTQYF. The CDR3 bases are TGTGCCAGCAGTTTAGGGACAGCTAGCACAGATACGCAGTATTTT.

V usage is TRBV7-3 and J usage is TRBJ2-1; D is uncertain. The CDR3 contains 12 residues. Germline loops: CDR1 SGHTA, CDR2 FQGTGA. Trimming took 2 bases from V and 9 from J, leaving 8 bases between them. CDR3: CASSLPESEQFF. CDR3 DNA: TGTGCCAGCAGCTTACCTGAAAGTGAGCAGTTCTTC.

This clonotype appeared many times. The chain couples TRBV6-5 to TRBJ2-7, with D possibly TRBD2 on 6 matching bases. CDR3 length: 16 amino acids. V was cut by 0 bases and J by 2 bases, with 14 bases left in between. Germline lookup yields CDR1 MNHEY and CDR2 SVGAGI. The CDR3 is CASSYSMAGGAYEQYF. CDR3 coding DNA: TGTGCCAGCAGTTACTCTATGGCAGGCGGGGCCTACGAGCAGTACTTC.

V is TRBV7-3 and J is TRBJ2-5; a weak D match, TRBD1 (6 bases). The ends were cut back, 3 bases at V and 4 bases at J, with 12 bases in the middle. The CDR3 is 14 residues long. Per germline, CDR1 SGHTA and CDR2 FQGTGA. The CDR3: CASSLQGRGETQYF. CDR3 nucleotides: TGTGCCAGCAGCTTGCAGGGGCGCGGAGAGACCCAGTACTTC.

The chain is built from TRBV4-3 and TRBJ1-2; perhaps TRBD1 as D (5 bases). Between the trimmed V and J ends, which lost 1 base and 4 bases, there was a span of 7 bases. Germline lookup yields CDR1 LGHNA and CDR2 YSLEER. CDR3 length: 13 residues. The CDR3 DNA is TGCGCCAGCAGCCAAGGCCAGGGCTATGGCTACACCTTC. Translating it yields CASSQGQGYGYTF.

This sequence joins TRBV29-1 and TRBJ2-6; D remains ambiguous. Trimming pared 5 bases from V and 0 bases from J, leaving 11 bases between. The CDR3 length is 15 residues. Germline V gives CDR1 SQVTM, CDR2 ANQGSEA. CDR3 coding DNA: TGCAGCGTTAATAGGATCAACTCTGGGGCCAACGTCCTGACTTTC. Its translation is CSVNRINSGANVLTF.

This clonotype was seen a few times. The rearrangement uses TRBV5-1 and TRBJ2-1, with TRBD2 matching 12 bases. The CDR3 consists of 17 residues. Per the germline V gene, CDR1 is SGHRS and CDR2 is YFSETQ. V shed 4 bases, J shed 3 bases, and the junction held 8 bases outside the gene matches. CDR3 bases: TGCGCCAGCAGCCCAGGACTAGCGGGACGCCTCTACAATGAGCAGTTCTTC. Translating it yields CASSPGLAGRLYNEQFF.

This clonotype was recorded many times. The V gene is TRBV28, the J gene TRBJ2-7; 9 bases line up with TRBD2. The CDR3 has 18 residues. CDR1 MDHEN and CDR2 SYDVKM come from the germline V gene. V shed 3 bases and J 0 bases; nucleotides not matched to a gene: 12. CDR3 in amino acids: CASSFPPSGTPSSYEQYF. DNA for the CDR3: TGTGCCAGCAGTTTTCCGCCTAGCGGGACACCTAGCTCCTACGAGCAGTACTTC. Complete variable domain (other parts from reference TRBV28 and TRBJ2-7): DVKVTQSSRYLVKRTGEKVFLECVQDMDHENMFWYRQDPGLGLRLIYFSYDVKMKEKGDIPEGYSVSREKKERFSLILESASTNQTSMYLCASSFPPSGTPSSYEQYFGPGTRLTVT.

The gene calls are TRBV6-1 and TRBJ2-7; 8 bases line up with TRBD1. The CDR3 contains 14 residues. V trimming: 5 bases; J trimming: 3 bases; junction bases outside the gene matches: 6. CDR1 is MNHNS, CDR2 SASEGT, per germline. CDR3 in amino acids: CASSRTGSLYEQYF. The CDR3 DNA reads as TGTGCCAGCAGTAGGACAGGGAGTCTCTACGAGCAGTACTTC.

This clonotype was detected many times. V usage is TRBV28 and J usage is TRBJ1-4; tentatively, D is TRBD1 (6 bases). Germline CDR1 and CDR2: MDHEN and SYDVKM. This CDR3 spans 14 amino acids. V lost 4 bases and J lost 10, with 16 bases in between. The CDR3 bases are TGTGCCAGCAGTTCTCCTCCACAGGGTGGAAAACTGTTTTTT. It specifies CASSSPPQGGKLFF.

In this sample, this clonotype turned up a few times. The J gene is TRBJ2-2, the V gene TRBV9; 8 positions agree with TRBD2. There are 17 residues in the CDR3. Trimming took 3 bases from V and 4 from J; bases not matched to a gene: 11. The germline V gene encodes CDR1 SGDLS and CDR2 YYNGEE. DNA for the CDR3: TGTGCCAGCAGCGGTCCCCTCGGGGGGGGAGTCACCGGGGAGCTGTTTTTT. It is translated as CASSGPLGGGVTGELFF.

This clonotype was picked up a small number of times. The chain has TRBV20-1 and TRBJ1-1; perhaps TRBD1 as D (5 bases). The V end was cut by 5 bases, the J end by 0 bases, with 25 bases between. This CDR3 is built from 18 residues. Per the germline V gene, CDR1 is DFQATT and CDR2 is SNEGSKA (reference sequence). This chain's CDR3 is CSARSPGLPMGMNTEAFF. The DNA for the CDR3 is TGCAGTGCTCGATCCCCGGGACTTCCAATGGGTATGAACACTGAAGCTTTCTTT.

V usage is TRBV24-1 and J usage is TRBJ2-4; possibly TRBD1 or TRBD2 for D (5 bases each). V lost 2 bases and J 3 bases, leaving 10 bases between the germline ends. Germline V lookup: CDR1 KGHDR, CDR2 SFDVKD. The CDR3 has 15 amino acids. In DNA, the CDR3 is TGTGCCACCAGTGATTCGGGACGTAACAAAAACATTCAGTACTTC. Protein sequence: CATSDSGRNKNIQYF.

This clonotype was counted a few times. V is TRBV6-2 or TRBV6-3 and J is TRBJ2-7; 8 bases match TRBD1. CDR1 is MNHEY and CDR2 is SVGEGT in the germline V gene. V was clipped by 4 bases and J by 1 base; unmatched bases: 6. This CDR3 region has 15 residues. The chain's CDR3 is CASSFDRGLSYEQYF. CDR3 DNA sequence: TGTGCCAGCAGTTTCGACAGGGGTCTTTCCTACGAGCAGTACTTC.

With respect to this clonotype: A much more abundant neighbour one base away suggests this may be a read error. The chain employs TRBV13 and TRBJ1-1; the D is unclear. The V end lost 4 bases, the J end lost 7 bases, and 10 bases lay between the germline ends. This CDR3 region has 12 residues. Germline V gene lookup returns CDR1 PRHDT and CDR2 FYEKMQ (reference sequence). The CDR3 DNA reads as TGTGCCAGCAGCTACCGGTACAGTGAAGCTTTCTTT. The encoded protein is CASSYRYSEAFF.

This chain joins TRBV5-1 and TRBJ1-1; no firm D call. This CDR3 has 15 residues. V gave up 0 bases and J gave up 0 bases, with 9 bases separating them. The germline V gene has CDR1 SGHRS and CDR2 YFSETQ. Here the CDR3 DNA reads TGCGCCAGCAGCTTGGGCCAGGAGATGAACACTGAAGCTTTCTTT. It yields the protein CASSLGQEMNTEAFF. The full variable domain, with the rest looked up from reference TRBV5-1 and TRBJ1-1, is KAGVTQTPRYLIKTRGQQVTLSCSPISGHRSVSWYQQTPGQGLQFLFEYFSETQRNKGNFPGRFSGRQFSNSRSEMNVSTLELGDSALYLCASSLGQEMNTEAFFGQGTRLTVV.

This clonotype was detected ten times or more. The V call is TRBV3-1, the J call TRBJ2-3, with a possible D match to TRBD1 (6 bases). V was clipped by 1 base and J by 2 bases, with 10 bases between them. CDR3 length: 15 residues. Germline V lookup: CDR1 LGHDT, CDR2 YNNKEL (reference sequence). In DNA form, the CDR3 reads TGTGCCAGCAGCCAAGTTGGACAGTCCACAGATACGCAGTATTTT. Amino acid sequence: CASSQVGQSTDTQYF.

This clonotype has only a few counts. The chain combines TRBV28 with TRBJ2-3; tentative D call: TRBD1 (6 bases). Germline lookup yields CDR1 MDHEN and CDR2 SYDVKM. The CDR3 runs 12 residues. The V end was cut by 5 bases, the J end by 6 bases, with 9 bases between. For the CDR3, the DNA is TGTGCCAGCAGTGGGGGCTGGGATACGCAGTATTTT. This gives the protein CASSGGWDTQYF.

This chain joins TRBV12-3 or TRBV12-4 and TRBJ2-7; D possibly matches TRBD1 or TRBD2 (6 bases each). Between the trimmed V and J ends, which lost 4 bases and 6 bases, there was a span of 22 bases. The CDR3 runs 16 residues. CDR3 bases: TGTGCCAGCAGTTCCCCCCGGGGGCAGGGTGCAAGCGAGCAGTACTTC. It is translated as CASSSPRGQGASEQYF.

This clonotype occurred many times. CDR3 sequence (DNA): TGTGCCAGCAGTGAAAGGACAGGGAAGCCCCATGAGCAGTTCTTC. This sequence encodes CASSERTGKPHEQFF. This rearrangement joins TRBV25-1 to TRBJ2-1, with 8 bases lining up with TRBD1. The CDR3 sequence is 15 residues long. Per germline, CDR1 MGHDK and CDR2 SYGVNS. Trimming at V came to 2 bases and at J to 8 bases, leaving 8 bases not matched to a gene.